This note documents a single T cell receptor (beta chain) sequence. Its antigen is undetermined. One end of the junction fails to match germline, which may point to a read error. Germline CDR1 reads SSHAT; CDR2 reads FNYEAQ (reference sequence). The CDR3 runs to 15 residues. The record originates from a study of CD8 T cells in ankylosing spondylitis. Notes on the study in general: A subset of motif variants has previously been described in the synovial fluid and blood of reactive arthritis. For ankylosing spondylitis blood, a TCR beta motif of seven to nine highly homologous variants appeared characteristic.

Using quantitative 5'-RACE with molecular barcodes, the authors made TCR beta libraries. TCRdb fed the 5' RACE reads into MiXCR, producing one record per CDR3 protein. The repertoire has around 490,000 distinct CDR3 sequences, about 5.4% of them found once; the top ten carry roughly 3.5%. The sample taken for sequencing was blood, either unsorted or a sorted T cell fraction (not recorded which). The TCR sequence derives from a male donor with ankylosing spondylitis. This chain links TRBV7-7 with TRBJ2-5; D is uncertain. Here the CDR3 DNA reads TGTGCTAGCAGCTTAGGTGGCCACTCGGTGGAGACCCAGTACTTC. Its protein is CASSLGGHSVETQYF.